This T cell receptor beta chain was observed in a study of T cell responses to AZD1222 COVID-19 vaccine. The germline CDR1 and CDR2 sequences are GTSNPN and SVGIG (reference sequence). Trimming removed 0 bases from V and 9 bases from J, with 15 bases in between. The CDR3 contains 14 residues. Sequenced by immunoSEQ multiplex PCR; TCRdb stores in-frame clones only, minus some. Among some 120,000 clones listed, around 89% were seen once. The chain is built from TRBV30 and TRBJ2-1, with D maybe TRBD1 (5 bases). The sequencing here drew on peripheral blood, taken on day 0 of AZD1222 vaccination. This sequence originates from an adult in good health. The CDR3 region is CAWSVLRQRAEQFF. CDR3 nucleotides: TGTGCCTGGAGTGTACTGCGACAGAGAGCTGAGCAGTTCTTC.